The 31 T cell receptor beta chains listed next were all sequenced from one sample in a study of cytomegalovirus exposure and HLA in healthy donors. The PCR contained 60 Vbeta and 13 Jbeta primers. Measured with immunoSEQ multiplex PCR; TCRdb has only the in-frame clones, and not every one. This sample has some 150,000 clones, with 75% to 90% found just once. The sequenced material came from PBMCs. The receptors here all came from a man between 25 and 39 years old in good health and CMV-seronegative.

Only one count was recorded for this clone. J is TRBJ2-1 and V is TRBV6-5; a weak D match, TRBD1 (6 bases). This CDR3 contains 14 residues. The ends were cut back, 6 bases at V and 3 bases at J, with 12 bases in the middle. CDR1 is MNHEY, CDR2 SVGAGI, per germline. Written as DNA, the CDR3 is TGTGCCAGCAGCCCGGGACAAATCTACAATGAGCAGTTCTTC. Translating gives CASSPGQIYNEQFF.

The chain carries TRBV5-1 and TRBJ2-7; a possible D gene is TRBD2 (5 bases). Germline V gene lookup returns CDR1 SGHRS and CDR2 YFSETQ. The CDR3 has 13 amino acids. V was shortened by 4 bases and J by 2 bases, with 10 bases between the two germline ends. The CDR3 bases are TGCGCCAGCAGCGAGGGCTCGACCTACGAGCAGTACTTC. It yields the protein CASSEGSTYEQYF.

The CDR3 coding sequence is TGTGCCAGCAGCCAACCCCCCTCGGGACAGTTCACCTACGAGCAGTACTTC. This translates into CASSQPPSGQFTYEQYF. V usage is TRBV4-2 and J usage is TRBJ2-7; TRBD1 agrees at 7 bases. Germline-derived CDR1 and CDR2 are LGHNA and YNFKEQ. Trimming cost V 2 bases and J 2 bases; bases outside gene matches: 12. The CDR3 length is 17 residues.

The chain employs TRBV9 and TRBJ1-6, with 7 bases that match TRBD1. Germline assignment: CDR1 SGDLS and CDR2 YYNGEE. V lost 3 bases to trimming and J lost 6 bases; unmatched junction nucleotides: 6. The CDR3 extends over 15 amino acids. This chain's CDR3 is CASSETTGSNSPLHF. In DNA, the CDR3 is TGTGCCAGCAGCGAAACGACAGGGAGTAATTCACCCCTCCACTTT.

The genes are TRBV6-1 and TRBJ2-7; 12 nucleotides line up with TRBD2. The CDR3 extends over 14 amino acids. Per germline, CDR1 MNHNS and CDR2 SASEGT. The V gene end was trimmed by 4 bases and the J gene end by 5 bases; junction bases not matched to a gene: 3. CDR3 loop: CASSVLAGGDEQYF. Written as DNA, the CDR3 is TGTGCCAGCAGTGTGCTAGCGGGAGGGGACGAGCAGTACTTC.

The chain recombines TRBV9 with TRBJ2-3, with D perhaps matching TRBD1 (6 bases). This CDR3 has 12 amino acids. The V end lost 4 bases, the J end lost 6 bases, and 9 bases lay between the germline ends. Germline-derived CDR1 and CDR2 are SGDLS and YYNGEE. The DNA of the CDR3 is TGTGCCAGCAGCCCCCAGGGGGATACGCAGTATTTT. This codes for CASSPQGDTQYF.

The chain combines TRBV2 with TRBJ2-2; 9 bases line up with TRBD2. There are 16 residues in the CDR3. CDR1 is SNHLY, CDR2 FYNNEI, per germline. The ends lost 5 bases at V and 6 bases at J; junction bases unmatched: 10. This CDR3 is CASSFPGTSQAGELFF. CDR3 DNA: TGTGCCAGCAGTTTCCCTGGGACTAGCCAGGCCGGGGAGCTGTTTTTT.

This chain uses TRBV28 with TRBJ1-5; TRBD1 matches at 7 bases. J gave up 1 base and V 4 bases, and 7 bases lay outside the gene matches. This CDR3 spans 16 amino acids. Germline V CDR1 and CDR2: MDHEN, SYDVKM. CDR3: CASSYPGGKSNQPQHF. The CDR3 nucleotides are TGTGCCAGCAGTTACCCAGGGGGAAAGAGCAATCAGCCCCAGCATTTT.

The rearrangement links TRBV7-9 to TRBJ2-1; TRBD2 agrees at 7 bases. The CDR3 contains 14 residues. Germline assignment: CDR1 SEHNR and CDR2 FQNEAQ (reference sequence). With 5 bases clipped from V and 8 bases from J, the junction kept 9 bases outside the gene matches. CDR3 region: CASSVQRGYYEQFF. Written as DNA, the CDR3 is TGTGCCAGCAGCGTGCAGCGGGGTTATTATGAGCAGTTCTTC. Based on the CDR3 plus reference TRBV7-9 and TRBJ2-1, the full variable domain is DTGVSQNPRHKITKRGQNVTFRCDPISEHNRLYWYRQTLGQGPEFLTYFQNEAQLEKSRLLSDRFSAERPKGSFSTLEIQRTEQGDSAMYLCASSVQRGYYEQFFGPGTRLTVL.

This chain joins TRBV19 and TRBJ2-7; TRBD1 aligns across 10 bases. This CDR3 spans 15 amino acids. J gave up 5 bases and V 3 bases, and 7 bases lay outside the gene matches. The V gene's germline CDR1 is LNHDA and CDR2 SQIVND (reference sequence). DNA of the CDR3: TGTGCCAGTAGTATCGGGACAGGGGAAACCGACGAGCAGTACTTC. This sequence encodes CASSIGTGETDEQYF. Full variable domain (missing parts from reference TRBV19 and TRBJ2-7): DGGITQSPKYLFRKEGQNVTLSCEQNLNHDAMYWYRQDPGQGLRLIYYSQIVNDFQKGDIAEGYSVSREKKESFPLTVTSAQKNPTAFYLCASSIGTGETDEQYFGPGTRLTVT.

The rearrangement joins TRBV5-1 to TRBJ1-3; D is undetermined. The CDR3 contains 16 residues. The V gene's germline CDR1 is SGHRS and CDR2 YFSETQ. V was trimmed by 0 bases and J by 3 bases, leaving 13 bases between them. CDR3 region: CASSLAAGKYGNTIYF. For the CDR3, the DNA is TGCGCCAGCAGCTTGGCTGCGGGGAAATATGGAAACACCATATATTTT.

The rearrangement joins TRBV4-3 to TRBJ2-1, with D perhaps matching TRBD1 (5 bases). CDR3 length: 14 amino acids. Trimming cost V 8 bases and J 10 bases, with 21 bases left between them. Germline-derived CDR1 and CDR2 are LGHNA and YSLEER. The CDR3 nucleotides read TGCGCCAGCTCGATACGGCAGGGCCTCGGGGAGCAGTTCTTC. It is translated as CASSIRQGLGEQFF.

This chain connects TRBV20-1 to TRBJ2-3; 7 bases map to TRBD1. Germline CDR1 DFQATT, CDR2 SNEGSKA (reference sequence). This CDR3 region has 11 residues. V shed 6 bases, J shed 7 bases, and the junction held 4 bases outside the gene matches. The CDR3 nucleotides read TGCAGTGCCCCGGGACAGTATACGCAGTATTTT. Its protein product is CSAPGQYTQYF.

The genes are TRBV5-8 and TRBJ2-7, with TRBD2 matching over 15 bases. V trimming: 0 bases; J trimming: 1 base; junction bases outside the gene matches: 2. The germline V gene has CDR1 SGHTS and CDR2 YDEGEE. This CDR3 region has 17 residues. Here the CDR3 reads CASSLAGTSGGSYEQYF. The DNA for the CDR3 is TGTGCCAGCAGCTTGGCCGGGACTAGCGGGGGGTCCTACGAGCAGTACTTC.

There are a few counts of this clone. V gene TRBV18 combines with J gene TRBJ1-5; D gene ambiguous. The V gene's germline CDR1 is KGHSH and CDR2 LQKENI. This CDR3 contains 16 residues. Deletions cut 3 bases from V and 2 bases from J, with 14 bases between. The CDR3 loop reads CASSPWRVSGNQPQHF. As DNA, the CDR3 is TGTGCCAGCTCACCGTGGAGGGTGAGCGGCAATCAGCCCCAGCATTTT.

The chain has TRBV5-6 and TRBJ2-7; D remains unclear. The CDR3 totals 12 residues. CDR1 SGHDT and CDR2 YYEEEE come from the germline V gene. Between the trimmed V and J ends, which lost 0 bases and 4 bases, there was a span of 5 bases. The CDR3 reads CASSLGGYEQYF. CDR3 DNA sequence: TGTGCCAGCAGCTTGGGAGGATACGAGCAGTACTTC.

The chain links TRBV28 to TRBJ2-5; 12 bases are shared with TRBD2. The V gene's germline CDR1 is MDHEN and CDR2 SYDVKM. The CDR3 covers 17 residues. V trimming: 6 bases; J trimming: 4 bases; junction bases outside the gene matches: 12. The CDR3 loop reads CASSPRLAGVGGETQYF. Written as DNA, the CDR3 is TGTGCCAGCAGCCCCCGACTAGCGGGAGTTGGAGGAGAGACCCAGTACTTC.

The chain couples TRBV5-4 to TRBJ1-1, with D possibly TRBD1 on 5 matching bases. Germline assignment: CDR1 SGHNT and CDR2 YYREEE (reference sequence). The CDR3 extends over 14 amino acids. V was pared by 1 base and J by 1 base, with 8 bases between. This CDR3 is CASSLRTGNTEAFF. Written as DNA, the CDR3 is TGTGCCAGCAGCTTGCGAACAGGGAACACTGAAGCTTTCTTT.

This clone was counted between two and nine times. The chain carries TRBV5-1 and TRBJ1-1; a weak D match, TRBD1 (6 bases). Trimming took 2 bases from V and 3 from J, leaving 14 bases between them. The CDR3 totals 15 residues. CDR1 is SGHRS and CDR2 is YFSETQ in the germline V gene. The CDR3 nucleotides read TGCGCCAGCAGCTTAATGGGGGCGACAGACACTGAAGCTTTCTTT. Amino acid sequence: CASSLMGATDTEAFF.

J is TRBJ2-7 and V is TRBV7-5; TRBD2, as called in the table, went unchecked against the DNA. TRBV7-5 is listed as a pseudogene. CDR3 length: 15 amino acids. Written as DNA, the CDR3 is TGTGTCAGAAGCTTAGGCGGCGGCGGTCCCTGCGAGCAGTACTTC. As protein: CVRSLGGGGPCEQYF.

This chain links TRBV28 with TRBJ2-5, with D uncertain. The CDR3 has 13 residues. Trimming left V 7 bases short and J 0 bases short, with 9 bases between. The germline CDR1 and CDR2 sequences are MDHEN and SYDVKM. The CDR3: CASIALNQETQYF. The CDR3 DNA reads TGTGCCAGCATAGCTCTTAACCAAGAGACCCAGTACTTC.

CDR3 region: CACDRGTYGYTF. As DNA, the CDR3 is TGTGCCTGTGACAGGGGAACGTATGGCTACACCTTC. The chain employs TRBV30 and TRBJ1-2; 8 bases line up with TRBD1. The CDR3 is made up of 12 amino acids. V gave up 6 bases and J gave up 5 bases; unmatched junction bases: 5. The V gene's germline CDR1 is GTSNPN and CDR2 SVGIG (reference sequence).

V and J are TRBV28 and TRBJ1-3; 7 bases align to TRBD1. The CDR3 runs to 16 residues. V shed 7 bases, J shed 0 bases, and the junction held 9 bases outside the gene matches. Germline loops: CDR1 MDHEN, CDR2 SYDVKM. CDR3 DNA sequence: TGTGCCAGCACCCGACCGGGACAGTACTCTGGAAACACCATATATTTT. Its protein product is CASTRPGQYSGNTIYF.

This rearrangement joins TRBV28 to TRBJ2-7; TRBD1 aligns across 11 bases. Losses at the gene ends were 5 bases for V and 6 bases for J; bases not matched to a gene: 3. There are 13 residues in the CDR3. Germline V gives CDR1 MDHEN, CDR2 SYDVKM. CDR3 nucleotide sequence: TGTGCCAGCAGTGGGACAGGGGGAGCCGAGCAGTACTTC. As protein: CASSGTGGAEQYF.

The rearrangement uses TRBV7-9 and TRBJ2-5; 9 bases line up with TRBD2. V lost 5 bases, J lost 3 bases, and 7 bases stayed unmatched. Germline V CDR1 and CDR2: SEHNR, FQNEAQ (reference sequence). This CDR3 is 15 amino acids long. This CDR3 is CASSPGLAVKETQYF. DNA of the CDR3: TGTGCCAGCAGCCCGGGACTAGCCGTAAAAGAGACCCAGTACTTC.

This clone was counted once. V gene TRBV15 combines with J gene TRBJ1-6, with 8 positions matching TRBD1. Unmatched junction bases numbered 4, after V lost 0 bases and J lost 9 bases. From germline, CDR1 is LNHNV and CDR2 YYDKDF (reference sequence). The CDR3 has 15 amino acids. The chain's CDR3 is CATSRDDRGFSPLHF. The CDR3 DNA follows: TGTGCCACCAGCAGAGATGACAGGGGCTTTTCACCCCTCCACTTT.

V gene TRBV13 combines with J gene TRBJ2-3; 11 bases map to TRBD2. Germline loops: CDR1 PRHDT, CDR2 FYEKMQ (reference sequence). Trimming at V came to 3 bases and at J to 2 bases, leaving 4 bases not matched to a gene. The CDR3 contains 16 residues. The CDR3: CASSLGLAEITDTQYF. CDR3 nucleotide sequence: TGTGCCAGCAGCTTGGGACTAGCGGAAATCACAGATACGCAGTATTTT. Complete variable domain (other parts from reference TRBV13 and TRBJ2-3): AAGVIQSPRHLIKEKRETATLKCYPIPRHDTVYWYQQGPGQDPQFLISFYEKMQSDKGSIPDRFSAQQFSDYHSELNMSSLELGDSALYFCASSLGLAEITDTQYFGPGTRLTVL.

Turning to this clone: This same CDR3 is encoded by further DNA sequences in the sample. V and J are TRBV28 and TRBJ1-2, with D possibly TRBD1 on 5 matching bases. The CDR3 extends over 13 amino acids. Trimming shortened V by 5 bases and J by 8 bases, and 15 bases separated the two germline ends. The V gene's germline CDR1 is MDHEN and CDR2 SYDVKM. As DNA, the CDR3 is TGTGCCAGCAGTCCGAGACAGATCTACGGCTACACCTTC. This codes for CASSPRQIYGYTF.

V usage is TRBV29-1 and J usage is TRBJ2-7, with TRBD2 matching over 12 bases. This CDR3 is 14 amino acids long. Germline V gene lookup returns CDR1 SQVTM and CDR2 ANQGSEA. Germline trimming cut 7 bases from V and 2 bases from J; bases unmatched to any gene: 6. The DNA for the CDR3 is TGCAGCGGAAGACTAGCGGGAGTGCCCTACGAGCAGTACTTC. This gives the protein CSGRLAGVPYEQYF.

The rearrangement links TRBV7-8 to TRBJ1-1, with 10 bases lining up with TRBD1. After removal of 5 bases from V and 6 bases from J, the junction contained 12 bases not matched to a gene. Germline V gene sequence: CDR1 SGHVS, CDR2 FQNEAQ. The CDR3 covers 16 residues. CDR3 in amino acids: CASSGFRQGATSEAFF. The CDR3 DNA reads as TGTGCCAGCAGCGGCTTCCGACAGGGGGCGACGTCTGAAGCTTTCTTT. Drawing the rest from reference TRBV7-8 and TRBJ1-1, the complete variable domain is GAGVSQSPRYKVAKRGQDVALRCDPISGHVSLFWYQQALGQGPEFLTYFQNEAQLDKSGLPSDRFFAERPEGSVSTLKIQRTQQEDSAVYLCASSGFRQGATSEAFFGQGTRLTVV.

This clone occurred once. Here the CDR3 reads CASRGPMNTEAFF. The DNA of the CDR3 is TGTGCCAGCAGGGGCCCCATGAACACTGAAGCTTTCTTT. V usage is TRBV28 and J usage is TRBJ1-1; D call uncertain. This CDR3 is 13 amino acids long. The V end was cut by 6 bases, the J end by 0 bases, with 8 bases between. The germline gives CDR1 MDHEN, CDR2 SYDVKM.